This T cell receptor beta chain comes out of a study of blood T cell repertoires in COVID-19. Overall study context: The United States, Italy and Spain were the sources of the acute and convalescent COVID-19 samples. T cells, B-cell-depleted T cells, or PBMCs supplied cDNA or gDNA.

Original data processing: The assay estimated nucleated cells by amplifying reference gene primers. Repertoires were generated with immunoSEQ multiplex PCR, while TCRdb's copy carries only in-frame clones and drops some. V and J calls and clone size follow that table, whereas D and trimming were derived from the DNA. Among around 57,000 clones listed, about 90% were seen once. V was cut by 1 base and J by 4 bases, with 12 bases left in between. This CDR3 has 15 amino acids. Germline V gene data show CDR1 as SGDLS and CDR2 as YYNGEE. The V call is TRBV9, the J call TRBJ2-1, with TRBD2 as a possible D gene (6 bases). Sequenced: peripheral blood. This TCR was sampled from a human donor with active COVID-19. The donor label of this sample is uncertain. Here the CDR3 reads CASSVLGGDYNEQFF. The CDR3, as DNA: TGTGCCAGCAGCGTACTAGGCGGGGATTACAATGAGCAGTTCTTC.